This T cell receptor beta chain was profiled in a study of T-cell reconstitution after alpha-beta-depleted transplantation in children listed by TCRdb under 2016. Concerning the study at large: Using TCR repertoire profiling, the study quantitatively followed how T-cell immune reconstitution unfolded in children after TCRalphabeta/CD19-depleted allogeneic hematopoietic cell transplantation.

Receptor amplification or capture employed PCR. TCRdb lists the instrument as Illumina HiSeq 2500. To normalize quantification of the TCRbeta repertoire, the TCR libraries were built with molecular barcoding that relied on unique molecular identifiers. TCRdb applied fastp at Q25 and MiXCR to the public reads, then kept only in-frame beta chains. One record per CDR3 amino acid sequence lists the most common genes and DNA. The sample data list 400,000 to 450,000 distinct CDR3 sequences, and around 46% of these were observed just once. Of the sample, 25% to 30% is held by the ten largest clones. The paper as a whole reports these results and caveats: Over the following months the frequencies of hyperexpanded clones went down, and after one year T-cell counts and TCRbeta diversity were mostly credited to newly produced T cells. The apparently early alphabetaT-cell count recovery about two months after transplant was reportedly dependent on only several hundred rapidly expanded clones derived from non-depleted graft cells. In some patients, the high TCRbeta diversity seen at day 60 was put down to recipient T cells and intrathymic progenitors that had survived conditioning.

V drops 8 bases and J drops 3 bases, leaving 17 bases in between. Counted from cysteine to phenylalanine, this CDR3 has 14 amino acids. Only the CDR3 portion is preserved as DNA: 42 bases, with reading frame beginning at the first base. From a lookup of the germline V gene (reference sequence), CDR1 and CDR2 are MNHEY and SMNVEV. Explained via the paper, the treatment or condition label denotes: allogeneic hematopoietic cell transplantation with graft depleted of TCRalphabeta T cells and CD19 B cells. Transplant recipients were children who received TCRalphabeta/CD19-depleted allogeneic hematopoietic cell grafts. With respect to this clonotype: Its antigen remains undetermined. The input lacks base qualities; no much larger clone sits a single base away.

The sample in question was PBMCs, obtained before TCRalphabeta/CD19-depleted stem cell transplant. The chain links TRBV27 with TRBJ2-7; 5 matching bases give a weak D call of TRBD1. This clonotype was sampled from a girl aged 2 to 9 with aplastic anemia, due to receive a stem cell transplant. The base sequence is TGTGCCAGCGCGGAAGCAGGGATCGTCTACGAGCAGTACTTC. This gives the protein CASAEAGIVYEQYF.